These 25 T cell receptor beta chains came from one sample sequenced in a study of T cell changes during pregnancy in multiple sclerosis. Profiled with immunoSEQ multiplex PCR; TCRdb holds only in-frame clones, not every one. The sample lists about 40,000 clones; 92% were seen once. The sample consisted of CD8+ T cells from peripheral blood mononuclear cells, taken in the third trimester of pregnancy. The receptor set was obtained from a female donor with multiple sclerosis, enrolled in a pregnancy study.

The V gene is TRBV4-1, the J gene TRBJ1-1; 7 bases line up with TRBD1. This CDR3 comprises 14 residues. V shed 4 bases and J 7 bases; nucleotides not matched to a gene: 9. Germline V lookup: CDR1 MGHRA, CDR2 YSYEKL. The CDR3 reads CASSREATGIEAFF. The CDR3 nucleotides are TGCGCCAGCAGCCGGGAGGCGACAGGGATTGAAGCTTTCTTT.

The chain carries TRBV29-1 and TRBJ2-1; 10 bases match TRBD2. V lost 4 bases and J lost 5; bases outside the gene matches: 5. The CDR3 loop spans 14 amino acids. CDR1 is SQVTM, CDR2 ANQGSEA, per germline. DNA for the CDR3: TGCAGCGTTGGCCTAGCGGGAGTCCACAATGAGCAGTTCTTC. This sequence encodes CSVGLAGVHNEQFF.

The gene calls are TRBV6-4 and TRBJ1-5, with a weak D call TRBD1 (5 bases). Trimming shortened V by 6 bases and J by 1 base, and 10 bases separated the two germline ends. This CDR3 has 14 amino acids. The germline V gene encodes CDR1 MRHNA and CDR2 SNTAGT. CDR3 residues: CASSETGSNQPQHF. As DNA, the CDR3 is TGTGCCAGCAGCGAAACAGGCAGCAATCAGCCCCAGCATTTT.

The chain recombines TRBV4-3 with TRBJ2-7; perhaps TRBD2 as D (5 bases). CDR3 length equals 16 residues. V was clipped by 0 bases and J by 0 bases, with 12 bases between them. Germline loops: CDR1 LGHNA, CDR2 YSLEER. This CDR3 is CASSQDSGIPSYEQYF. CDR3 nucleotides: TGCGCCAGCAGCCAAGACTCCGGGATTCCCTCCTACGAGCAGTACTTC.

This clone was observed a handful of times. This sequence joins TRBV7-9 and TRBJ1-1; D gene ambiguous. The V end lost 1 base, the J end lost 10 bases, and 10 bases lay between the germline ends. Germline V lookup: CDR1 SEHNR, CDR2 FQNEAQ (reference sequence). This CDR3 has 12 residues. This CDR3 is CASSLDVPGAFF. In nucleotides, the CDR3 is TGTGCCAGCAGCTTAGACGTTCCCGGAGCTTTCTTT.

CDR3: CASSYSGPFSEQYF. The CDR3 DNA reads as TGTGCCAGCAGTTACTCGGGGCCTTTCTCCGAGCAGTACTTC. This chain joins TRBV6-5 and TRBJ2-7, with D maybe TRBD1 (5 bases). The V gene lost 0 bases and the J gene lost 6 bases, with 12 bases spanning the gap. CDR3 length equals 14 residues. Germline V lookup: CDR1 MNHEY, CDR2 SVGAGI.

This clone was seen only once. The chain uses TRBV7-8 and TRBJ2-7; TRBD1 might be the D (5 bases). CDR3 length equals 14 residues. The germline V gene has CDR1 SGHVS and CDR2 FQNEAQ. Between the trimmed V and J ends, which lost 2 bases and 3 bases, there was a span of 11 bases. The DNA of the CDR3 is TGTGCCAGCAGCTTACCCGTGGGGCACTACGAGCAGTACTTC. Protein: CASSLPVGHYEQYF.

This clone was detected once. V and J are TRBV9 and TRBJ2-5; TRBD2 might be the D (5 bases). The tail of the sequence fits TRBJ2-7 better, so the J call may be wrong. Germline V gene lookup returns CDR1 SGDLS and CDR2 YYNGEE. This CDR3 contains 15 residues. CDR3 amino acids: CASSATLDLTYEQYF. The CDR3 DNA follows: TGTGCCAGCAGCGCCACCCTGGACTTGACCTACGAGCAGTACTTC.

This chain joins TRBV27 and TRBJ2-7; 8 bases fit TRBD1. CDR1 and CDR2 (germline): MNHEY, SMNVEV (reference sequence). J was trimmed by 5 bases and V by 3 bases; bases with no gene match: 9. The CDR3 consists of 15 residues. CDR3 nucleotide sequence: TGTGCCAGCAGTTTGTCACAGGGGGGATGGGACGAGCAGTACTTC. Translation gives CASSLSQGGWDEQYF.

The V call is TRBV19, the J call TRBJ2-7; D uncertain. The germline V gene has CDR1 LNHDA and CDR2 SQIVND (reference sequence). V lost 0 bases and J 1 base, leaving 10 bases between the germline ends. The length of the CDR3 is 15 residues. The CDR3 nucleotides read TGTGCCAGTAGTATAGACAGGTCCCCGTCCTACGAGCAGTACTTC. Protein: CASSIDRSPSYEQYF. The full variable domain, its missing parts supplied by reference TRBV19 and TRBJ2-7, is DGGITQSPKYLFRKEGQNVTLSCEQNLNHDAMYWYRQDPGQGLRLIYYSQIVNDFQKGDIAEGYSVSREKKESFPLTVTSAQKNPTAFYLCASSIDRSPSYEQYFGPGTRLTVT.

This clone is a singleton in its sample. Sequence at one end of the junction differs from germline and may be a read error. The chain links TRBV6-6 to TRBJ1-5, with D perhaps TRBD1 (6 bases). The germline V gene encodes CDR1 MNHNY and CDR2 SVGAGI (reference sequence). The CDR3 consists of 15 residues. The CDR3 DNA reads as TGTGCCACCAGTGGGACACCGGGTAGCAATCAGCCCCAGCATTTT. Translated: CATSGTPGSNQPQHF.

This chain connects TRBV28 to TRBJ2-3; TRBD1 aligns across 7 bases. Germline V lookup: CDR1 MDHEN, CDR2 SYDVKM. V shed 2 bases, J shed 10 bases, and the junction held 12 bases outside the gene matches. This CDR3 spans 15 amino acids. In nucleotides, the CDR3 is TGTGCCAGCAGTTTAGACAGGGCATCACACTCAGCGCAGTATTTT. Translated: CASSLDRASHSAQYF.

This clone was recorded only once. The chain carries TRBV5-1 and TRBJ1-5; TRBD1 might be the D (6 bases). The CDR3 extends over 16 amino acids. Germline V CDR1 and CDR2: SGHRS, YFSETQ. The V end lost 6 bases, the J end lost 2 bases, and 18 bases lay between the germline ends. CDR3 in DNA: TGCGCCAGCAAGCTTTCGGGGGGCGGCGGCAATCAGCCCCAGCATTTT. It encodes CASKLSGGGGNQPQHF.

The gene calls are TRBV7-9 and TRBJ2-7; D is unresolved. The germline CDR1 and CDR2 sequences are SEHNR and FQNEAQ (reference sequence). Deletions cut 8 bases from V and 2 bases from J, with 13 bases between. CDR3 length equals 13 residues. CDR3 sequence reads: CASAPIETYEQYF. The CDR3 DNA reads as TGTGCCAGCGCCCCTATCGAAACCTACGAGCAGTACTTC.

In its sample, this clone was seen many times. The chain combines TRBV30 with TRBJ1-5, with unresolved D. CDR3 length: 13 amino acids. The germline V gene encodes CDR1 GTSNPN and CDR2 SVGIG (reference sequence). V lost 4 bases, J lost 2 bases, and 9 bases lay in between. The CDR3 region is CAWNGVGNQPQHF. The CDR3 DNA is TGTGCCTGGAATGGAGTGGGCAATCAGCCCCAGCATTTT.

The rearrangement joins TRBV30 to TRBJ2-3; TRBD2 agrees at 9 bases. V shed 3 bases and J 2 bases; nucleotides not matched to a gene: 9. The CDR3 has 16 residues. Germline V gene lookup returns CDR1 GTSNPN and CDR2 SVGIG (reference sequence). CDR3 bases: TGTGCCTGGAGATCACCGACTAGCGGATACACAGATACGCAGTATTTT. Residues: CAWRSPTSGYTDTQYF. The whole variable domain, filled in from reference TRBV30 and TRBJ2-3, reads SQTIHQWPATLVQPVGSPLSLECTVEGTSNPNLYWYRQAAGRGLQLLFYSVGIGQISSEVPQNLSASRPQDRQFILSSKKLLLSDSGFYLCAWRSPTSGYTDTQYFGPGTRLTVL.

This chain connects TRBV6-1 to TRBJ2-2; D remains unclear. V lost 4 bases to trimming and J lost 0 bases, with 9 bases between them. This CDR3 comprises 15 residues. The V gene's germline CDR1 is MNHNS and CDR2 SASEGT. The CDR3 DNA reads TGTGCCAGCAGTGGAGTCGGAGCGAACACCGGGGAGCTGTTTTTT. Amino acid sequence: CASSGVGANTGELFF.

This clone was seen a handful of times. The rearrangement uses TRBV6-4 and TRBJ2-1; TRBD2 matches at 13 bases. Germline assignment: CDR1 MRHNA and CDR2 SNTAGT. With 4 bases clipped from V and 6 bases from J, the junction kept 0 bases outside the gene matches. The CDR3 consists of 14 residues. The CDR3 DNA reads as TGTGCCAGCAGTGGGACTAGCGGGAGCAATGAGCAGTTCTTC. It specifies CASSGTSGSNEQFF.

The V gene is TRBV7-2, the J gene TRBJ2-1, with D perhaps TRBD2 (5 bases). The CDR3 has 14 residues. V lost 2 bases and J 8 bases, leaving 13 bases between the germline ends. Germline V CDR1 and CDR2: SGHTA, FQGNSA. The CDR3 DNA follows: TGTGCCAGCAGCTTATTCGGGGAAAATTATGAGCAGTTCTTC. The encoded protein is CASSLFGENYEQFF.

The rearrangement uses TRBV9 and TRBJ1-1, with a weak D call TRBD1 (6 bases). Per germline, CDR1 SGDLS and CDR2 YYNGEE. The CDR3 extends over 14 amino acids. Trimming pared 4 bases from V and 2 bases from J, leaving 12 bases between. Here the CDR3 reads CASSLGGPNTEAFF. Written as DNA, the CDR3 is TGTGCCAGCAGCCTAGGGGGGCCTAACACTGAAGCTTTCTTT.

As DNA, the CDR3 is TGTGCCAGCAGCTTTCCTAGCGGGAGTGGAACCGGGGAGCTGTTTTTT. Protein sequence: CASSFPSGSGTGELFF. This sequence joins TRBV5-8 and TRBJ2-2; TRBD2 matches 10 bases. V dropped 2 bases and J dropped 5; count of bases not matched to a gene: 6. This CDR3 is 16 amino acids long. Per germline, CDR1 SGHTS and CDR2 YDEGEE.

The chain employs TRBV4-3 and TRBJ1-2; TRBD1 matches 7 bases. The ends lost 4 bases at V and 8 bases at J; junction bases unmatched: 4. The CDR3 runs 12 residues. Germline CDR1 LGHNA, CDR2 YSLEER. CDR3 loop: CASSLLGQGYTF. The DNA for the CDR3 is TGCGCCAGCAGCCTCTTGGGACAGGGCTACACCTTC.

The chain recombines TRBV20-1 with TRBJ2-7; D is uncertain. Germline V CDR1 and CDR2: DFQATT, SNEGSKA (reference sequence). Trimming pared 5 bases from V and 3 bases from J, leaving 5 bases between. The CDR3 sequence is 10 residues long. The DNA of the CDR3 is TGCAGTGCTGAGGACTACGAGCAGTACTTC. As protein: CSAEDYEQYF.

The rearrangement uses TRBV7-6 and TRBJ1-1, with a tentative D call TRBD1 (5 bases). V was shortened by 5 bases and J by 13 bases, with 17 bases between the two germline ends. There are 12 residues in the CDR3. Germline V lookup: CDR1 SGHVS, CDR2 FNYEAQ. The CDR3 nucleotides are TGTGCCAGCAGCACTGGACTGGGGGGGATTTTCTTT. It specifies CASSTGLGGIFF. The full variable domain, rest sourced from reference TRBV7-6 and TRBJ1-1, is GAGVSQSPRYKVTKRGQDVALRCDPISGHVSLYWYRQALGQGPEFLTYFNYEAQQDKSGLPNDRFSAERPEGSISTLTIQRTEQRDSAMYRCASSTGLGGIFFGQGTRLTVV.

This clone was seen once. The chain joins TRBV28 to TRBJ1-4; D remains unclear. The CDR3 is 15 amino acids. Germline V gene lookup returns CDR1 MDHEN and CDR2 SYDVKM. Trimming shortened V by 2 bases and J by 10 bases, and 17 bases separated the two germline ends. The CDR3 sequence: CASSLRTGEIRKLFF. CDR3 DNA: TGTGCCAGCAGTTTACGGACCGGGGAGATCAGAAAACTGTTTTTT.